The entry below gives a single TCR beta chain sequence along with its context. Its target is not known. This sample was taken from a study of siplizumab effects on memory and regulatory T cells. The CDR3 extends over 15 amino acids. Trimming took off 0 bases at V and 6 bases at J, with 15 bases between the two ends. The germline CDR1 and CDR2 sequences are SGHAT and FQNNGV. Points from the study as a whole: Memory cells seemed less diverse than naive T cells, which seemed major alloresponse contributors.

The table came from immunoSEQ multiplex PCR; TCRdb's copy has only in-frame clones and leaves some out. The sample lists approximately 60,000 clones; less than 80% were seen once. The chain joins TRBV11-2 to TRBJ2-7; TRBD2 is a possible D gene (7 bases). The sequenced sample was memory CD4+ T cells sorted from blood. This TCR derives from a human donor in good health. CDR3 DNA sequence: TGTGCCAGCAGCTTAGACGGGGGACGGGGGGCCGAGCAGTACTTC. It encodes CASSLDGGRGAEQYF.